At least ten counts were recorded for the clone carrying this TCR beta chain. CDR1 MNHEY and CDR2 SVGAGI come from the germline V gene. There are 14 residues in the CDR3. With 2 bases removed from V and 6 bases from J, the gap between germline ends came to 11 bases. The sorted Tregs were CD4+CD25+CD127-/low cells. Semi-nested PCR with Nested Universal Primer A followed constant-region reverse priming of full-length variable regions. TCRdb analysed the 5' RACE reads with MiXCR anew, one entry per CDR3 protein. The sample comprises under 45,000 distinct CDR3 sequences, around 20% of which are singletons, and approximately 4% rests with the top ten.

This clonotype was sampled from a female donor with breast cancer. Source material: Tregs sorted from blood. The V and J genes are TRBV6-5 and TRBJ2-1; unclear D gene. The CDR3 DNA reads as TGTGCCAGCAGTTACGCACGAACGTCCAATGAGCAGTTCTTC. It encodes CASSYARTSNEQFF.